This T cell receptor (beta chain) was obtained from a study of T cells in Graves' hyperthyroidism and ophthalmopathy. This clonotype was counted many times. The investigators amplified TCR beta CDR3 regions from RNA transcripts. A first-round RT-PCR of the TCR CDR3 used the HTBI primer set. One entry per CDR3 protein results from TCRdb running MiXCR on the multiplex PCR reads. The profile shows more than 350,000 distinct CDR3 sequences, just under 15% of them singletons. The TCR sequence derives from a young woman with Graves' hyperthyroidism. The sample was blood.

The CDR3 loop is CASSEVSTVDTQYF. CDR3 coding DNA: TGTGCCAGCAGTGAAGTTAGTACGGTAGATACGCAGTATTTT. The chain carries TRBV6-1 and TRBJ2-3; D unclear. The CDR3 is 14 amino acids. Per the germline V gene, CDR1 is MNHNS and CDR2 is SASEGT. V lost 1 base and J lost 5, with 10 bases in between.